The source of this T cell receptor beta chain is a study of blood T cell repertoires in COVID-19. Study-level information: The cDNA or gDNA used as material had been derived from T cells, B-cell-depleted T cells, or PBMCs.

This clone was seen more than once but under ten times. The repertoire was sequenced with immunoSEQ multiplex PCR; TCRdb's copy has only in-frame clones and lacks some. The data contain about 150,000 clones, under 90% of them singletons. Germline CDR1 reads SEHNR; CDR2 reads FQNEAQ (reference sequence). The length of the CDR3 is 16 residues. The ends were cut back, 1 base at V and 0 bases at J, with 13 bases in the middle. The genes are TRBV7-9 and TRBJ2-7; perhaps TRBD1 as D (5 bases). The receptor was isolated from a man in his 60s with acute or convalescent COVID-19. The material sequenced was peripheral blood. Here the CDR3 reads CASSLGKAGISYEQYF. CDR3 in DNA: TGTGCCAGCAGCTTAGGAAAGGCAGGGATCTCCTACGAGCAGTACTTC.